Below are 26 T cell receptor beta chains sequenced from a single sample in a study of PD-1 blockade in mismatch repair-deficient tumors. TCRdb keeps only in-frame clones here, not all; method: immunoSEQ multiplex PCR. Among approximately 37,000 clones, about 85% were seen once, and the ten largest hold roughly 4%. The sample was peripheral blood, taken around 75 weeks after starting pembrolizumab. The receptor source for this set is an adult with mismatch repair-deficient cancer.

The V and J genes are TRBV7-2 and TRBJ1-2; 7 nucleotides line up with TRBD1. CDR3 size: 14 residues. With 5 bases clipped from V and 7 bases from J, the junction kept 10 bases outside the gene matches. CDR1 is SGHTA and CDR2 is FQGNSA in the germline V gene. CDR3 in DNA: TGTGCCAGCAGCCTACCAGGGGGGGTGGGTGGCTACACCTTC. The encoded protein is CASSLPGGVGGYTF.

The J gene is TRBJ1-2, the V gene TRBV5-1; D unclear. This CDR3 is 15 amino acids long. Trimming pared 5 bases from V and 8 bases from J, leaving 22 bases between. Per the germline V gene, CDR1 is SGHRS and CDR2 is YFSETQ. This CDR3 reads CASSVSPTASGGYTF. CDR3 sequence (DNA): TGCGCCAGCAGTGTTTCGCCGACCGCCTCGGGGGGCTACACCTTC.

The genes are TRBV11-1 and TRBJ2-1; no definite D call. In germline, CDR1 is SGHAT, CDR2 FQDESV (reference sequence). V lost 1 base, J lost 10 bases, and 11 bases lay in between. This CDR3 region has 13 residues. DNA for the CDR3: TGTGCCAGCAGCTTAGGGGCCTCTCCCGAGCAGTTCTTC. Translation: CASSLGASPEQFF.

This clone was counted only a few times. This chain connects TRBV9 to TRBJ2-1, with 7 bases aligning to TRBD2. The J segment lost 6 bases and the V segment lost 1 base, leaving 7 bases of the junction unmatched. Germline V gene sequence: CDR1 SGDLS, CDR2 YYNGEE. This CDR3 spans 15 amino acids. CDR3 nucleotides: TGTGCCAGCAGCGTATGGACGGGGGGAACCAATGAGCAGTTCTTC. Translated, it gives CASSVWTGGTNEQFF.

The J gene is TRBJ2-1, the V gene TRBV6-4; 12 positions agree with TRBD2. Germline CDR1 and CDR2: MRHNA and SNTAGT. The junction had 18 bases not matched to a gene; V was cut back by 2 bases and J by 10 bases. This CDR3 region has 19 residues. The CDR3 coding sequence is TGTGCCAGCAGTGACCCGTGGCTAGCGGGAGGGTCGGGGGTGACGGAGCAGTTCTTC. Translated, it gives CASSDPWLAGGSGVTEQFF.

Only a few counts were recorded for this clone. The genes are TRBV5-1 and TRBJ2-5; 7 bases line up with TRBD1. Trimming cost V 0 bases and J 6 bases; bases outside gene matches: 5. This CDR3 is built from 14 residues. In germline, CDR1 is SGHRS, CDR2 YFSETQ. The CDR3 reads CASSLEGASQTQYF. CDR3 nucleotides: TGCGCCAGCAGCTTGGAGGGGGCCAGTCAGACCCAGTACTTC.

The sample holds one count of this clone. This chain's CDR3 is CASSLRGRDEQFF. As DNA, the CDR3 is TGTGCCAGCAGTTTACGGGGGAGGGATGAGCAGTTCTTC. The chain combines TRBV27 with TRBJ2-1, with 7 bases lining up with TRBD2. Germline V lookup: CDR1 MNHEY, CDR2 SMNVEV (reference sequence). The CDR3 contains 13 residues. The ends lost 2 bases at V and 8 bases at J; junction bases unmatched: 3.

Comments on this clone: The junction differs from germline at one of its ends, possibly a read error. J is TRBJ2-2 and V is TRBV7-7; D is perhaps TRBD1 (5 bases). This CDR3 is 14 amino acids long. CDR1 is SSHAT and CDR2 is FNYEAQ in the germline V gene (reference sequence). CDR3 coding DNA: TGTGCTAGCAGTCGAGACAGGAACACCGGGGAGCTGTTTTTT. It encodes CASSRDRNTGELFF.

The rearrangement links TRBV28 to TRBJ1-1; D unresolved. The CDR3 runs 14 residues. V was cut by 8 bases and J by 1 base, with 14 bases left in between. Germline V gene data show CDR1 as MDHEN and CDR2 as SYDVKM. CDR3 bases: TGTGCCAGCGTTATGGCAGGATCGAACACTGAAGCTTTCTTT. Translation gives CASVMAGSNTEAFF.

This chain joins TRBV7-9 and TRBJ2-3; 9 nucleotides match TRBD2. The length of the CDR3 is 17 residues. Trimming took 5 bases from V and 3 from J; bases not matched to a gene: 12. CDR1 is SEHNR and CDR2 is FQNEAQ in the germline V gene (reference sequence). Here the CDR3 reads CASSLPGREGYTDTQYF. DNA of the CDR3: TGTGCCAGCAGCCTCCCCGGGCGGGAGGGTTATACAGATACGCAGTATTTT.

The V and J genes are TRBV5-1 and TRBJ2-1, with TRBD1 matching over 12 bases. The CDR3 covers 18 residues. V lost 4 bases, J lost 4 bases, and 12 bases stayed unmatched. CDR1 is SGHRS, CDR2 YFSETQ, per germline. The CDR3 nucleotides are TGCGCCAGCAGCGGGGACAGGGGGCGCCTTTATGGATACAATGAGCAGTTCTTC. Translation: CASSGDRGRLYGYNEQFF.

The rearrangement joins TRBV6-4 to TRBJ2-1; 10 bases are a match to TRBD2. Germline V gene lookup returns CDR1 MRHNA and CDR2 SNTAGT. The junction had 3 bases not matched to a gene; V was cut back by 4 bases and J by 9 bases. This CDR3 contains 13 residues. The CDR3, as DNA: TGTGCCAGCAGTGTCCAGCGGGAGGGTGAGCAGTTCTTC. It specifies CASSVQREGEQFF.

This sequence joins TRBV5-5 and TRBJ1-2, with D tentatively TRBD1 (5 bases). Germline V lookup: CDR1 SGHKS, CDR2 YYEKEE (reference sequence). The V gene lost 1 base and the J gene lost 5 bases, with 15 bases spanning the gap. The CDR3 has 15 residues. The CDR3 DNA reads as TGTGCCAGCAGCTTGCTGACAGATGGTACTTATGGCTACACCTTC. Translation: CASSLLTDGTYGYTF. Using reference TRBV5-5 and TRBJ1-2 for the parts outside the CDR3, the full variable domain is DAGVTQSPTHLIKTRGQQVTLRCSPISGHKSVSWYQQVLGQGPQFIFQYYEKEERGRGNFPDRFSARQFPNYSSELNVNALLLGDSALYLCASSLLTDGTYGYTFGSGTRLTVV.

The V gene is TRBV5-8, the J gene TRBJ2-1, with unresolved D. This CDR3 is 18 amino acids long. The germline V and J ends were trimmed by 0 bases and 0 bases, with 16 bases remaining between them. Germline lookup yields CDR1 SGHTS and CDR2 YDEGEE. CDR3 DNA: TGTGCCAGCAGCTTGGTTCTCGACGGCGCTAGCTCCTACAATGAGCAGTTCTTC. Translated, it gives CASSLVLDGASSYNEQFF.

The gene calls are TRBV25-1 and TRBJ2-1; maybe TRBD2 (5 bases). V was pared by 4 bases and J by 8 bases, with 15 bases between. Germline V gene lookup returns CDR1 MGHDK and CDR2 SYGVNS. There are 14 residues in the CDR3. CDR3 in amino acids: CASSAVRAWDEQFF. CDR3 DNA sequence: TGTGCCAGCAGTGCTGTGAGGGCCTGGGATGAGCAGTTCTTC.

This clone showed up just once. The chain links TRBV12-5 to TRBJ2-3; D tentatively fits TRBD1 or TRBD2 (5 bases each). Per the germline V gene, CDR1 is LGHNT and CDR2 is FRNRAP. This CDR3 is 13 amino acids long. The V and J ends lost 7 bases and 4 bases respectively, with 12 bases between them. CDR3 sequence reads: CASATLGADTQYF. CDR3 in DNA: TGTGCTAGTGCCACCCTGGGGGCAGATACGCAGTATTTT.

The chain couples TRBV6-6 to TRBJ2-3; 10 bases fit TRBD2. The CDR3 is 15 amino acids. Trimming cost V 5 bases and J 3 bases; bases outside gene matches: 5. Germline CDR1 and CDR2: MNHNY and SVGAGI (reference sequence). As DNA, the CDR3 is TGTGCCAGCAGTCAAAGCGGGAGGGGAACAGATACGCAGTATTTT. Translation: CASSQSGRGTDTQYF.

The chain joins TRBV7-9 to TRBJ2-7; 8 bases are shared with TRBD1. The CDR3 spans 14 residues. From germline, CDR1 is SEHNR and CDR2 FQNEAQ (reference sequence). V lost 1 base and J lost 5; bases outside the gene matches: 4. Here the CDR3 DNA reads TGTGCCAGCAGCTTAGAACAGGGGGTACACGAGCAGTACTTC. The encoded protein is CASSLEQGVHEQYF.

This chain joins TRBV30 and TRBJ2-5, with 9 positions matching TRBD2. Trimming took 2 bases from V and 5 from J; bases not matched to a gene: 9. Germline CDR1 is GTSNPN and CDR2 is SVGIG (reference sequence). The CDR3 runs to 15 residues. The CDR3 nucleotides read TGTGCCTGGAGTCTCCGGATAGCGGGAGTCGAGACCCAGTACTTC. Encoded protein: CAWSLRIAGVETQYF.

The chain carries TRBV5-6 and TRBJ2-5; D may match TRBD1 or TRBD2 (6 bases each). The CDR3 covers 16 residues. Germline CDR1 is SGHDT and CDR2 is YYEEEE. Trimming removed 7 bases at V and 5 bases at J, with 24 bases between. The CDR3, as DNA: TGTGCCAGCGGACCCGGGGGCCGGGGAGCAGCGGAGACCCAGTACTTC. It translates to CASGPGGRGAAETQYF.

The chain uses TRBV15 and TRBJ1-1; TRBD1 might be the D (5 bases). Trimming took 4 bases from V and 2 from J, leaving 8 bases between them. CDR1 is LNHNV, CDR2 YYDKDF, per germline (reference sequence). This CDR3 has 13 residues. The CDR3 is CATSMGPNTEAFF. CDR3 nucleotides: TGTGCCACCAGCATGGGGCCCAACACTGAAGCTTTCTTT.

The DNA for the CDR3 is TGTGCCAGCAGCTTAACCGGGACAGGGGACGAGCAGTACTTC. Residues: CASSLTGTGDEQYF. The J gene is TRBJ2-7, the V gene TRBV11-2, with TRBD1 matching over 10 bases. The CDR3 is made up of 14 amino acids. Trimming removed 2 bases from V and 5 bases from J; junction bases left unmatched: 3. Per germline, CDR1 SGHAT and CDR2 FQNNGV.

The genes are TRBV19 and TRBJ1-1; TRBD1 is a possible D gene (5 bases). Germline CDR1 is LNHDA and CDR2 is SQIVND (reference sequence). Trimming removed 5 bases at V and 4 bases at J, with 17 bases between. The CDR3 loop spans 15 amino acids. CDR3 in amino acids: CASSSPGDRATEAFF. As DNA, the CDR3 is TGTGCCAGTAGTTCACCCGGGGACCGAGCCACTGAAGCTTTCTTT.

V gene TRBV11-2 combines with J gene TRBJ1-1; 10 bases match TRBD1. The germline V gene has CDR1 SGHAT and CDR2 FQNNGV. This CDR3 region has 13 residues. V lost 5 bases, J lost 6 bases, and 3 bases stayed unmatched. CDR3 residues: CASSRQGAAEAFF. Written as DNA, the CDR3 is TGTGCCAGCAGCCGACAGGGGGCCGCTGAAGCTTTCTTT.

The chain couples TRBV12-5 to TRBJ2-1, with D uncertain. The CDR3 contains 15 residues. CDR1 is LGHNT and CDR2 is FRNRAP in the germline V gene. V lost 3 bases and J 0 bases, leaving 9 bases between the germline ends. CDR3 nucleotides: TGTGCTAGTGGTTTTCTACCGAGCTCCTACAATGAGCAGTTCTTC. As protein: CASGFLPSSYNEQFF.

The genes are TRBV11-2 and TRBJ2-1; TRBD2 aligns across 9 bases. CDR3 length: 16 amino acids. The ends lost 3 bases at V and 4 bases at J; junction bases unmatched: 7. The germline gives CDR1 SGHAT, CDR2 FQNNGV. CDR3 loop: CASSFSTSGLYNEQFF. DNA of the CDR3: TGTGCCAGCAGCTTTAGCACTAGCGGGCTATACAATGAGCAGTTCTTC. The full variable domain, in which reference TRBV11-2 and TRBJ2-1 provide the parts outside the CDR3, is EAGVAQSPRYKIIEKRQSVAFWCNPISGHATLYWYQQILGQGPKLLIQFQNNGVVDDSQLPKDRFSAERLKGVDSTLKIQPAKLEDSAVYLCASSFSTSGLYNEQFFGPGTRLTVL.